A selection of T cell receptor beta chains follows, all from one sample in a study of T cell changes during pregnancy in multiple sclerosis. Method: immunoSEQ multiplex PCR; TCRdb's copy keeps in-frame clones and lacks some. The sample includes about 51,000 clones, around 94% of them seen just once. This material consisted of CD4+ T cells from peripheral blood mononuclear cells, taken in the third trimester of pregnancy. The receptors stem from a female donor with multiple sclerosis, enrolled in a pregnancy study. The CDR3 runs from the conserved cysteine through the conserved F or W. The order of the fields is V gene, J gene, CDR3 protein.

TRBV7-8,TRBJ2-5,CASSLGGEATQYF
TRBV19,TRBJ2-7,CASSVRTGSSYEQYF
TRBV10-3,TRBJ1-2,CAISGTGVNYGYTF
TRBV7-2,TRBJ1-5,CASSSTGNNQPQHF
TRBV19,TRBJ2-7,CASSIGQGGYEQYF
TRBV5-1,TRBJ2-1,CASSLEAGLVEQFF
TRBV19,TRBJ2-1,CASSILSGTYNEQFF
TRBV28,TRBJ1-1,CASTNLRGHKVNTEAFF
TRBV2,TRBJ1-2,CASSEASRDGYTF
TRBV9,TRBJ2-3,CASSTRGDRFTDTQYF
TRBV19,TRBJ1-5,CASSIDRGSQPQHF
TRBV7-2,TRBJ1-5,CASRGGGGQPQHF
TRBV4-2,TRBJ2-2,CASSQDVPYRVELFF
TRBV5-1,TRBJ1-3,CASSLALGNTIYF
TRBV28,TRBJ2-3,CASSSIAGRRDTQYF
TRBV29-1,TRBJ2-5,CSVERGRAQYF
TRBV4-1,TRBJ1-3,CASSQDPGGSGNTIYF
TRBV7-3,TRBJ2-3,CASSLRREGYTDTQYF